Below are 10 T cell receptor beta chains sequenced from a single sample in a study of shared clonotypes between healthy human individuals. The assay was immunoSEQ multiplex PCR, and TCRdb's table has in-frame clones only and misses some. The table lists fewer than 2.5 million clones, under 95% of them singletons, with roughly 0.39% in the top ten. The sequenced sample was naive CD4+ T cells from PBMCs. The subset denotes: CD45RA+ positively selected. These receptors were obtained from a man aged 18 to 35 in good health. Some clones in this sample may be carry-over from other donors' samples.

This clone was counted a single time. The chain joins TRBV28 to TRBJ2-5, with D possibly called TRBD1 or TRBD2 (5 bases each). The germline V gene encodes CDR1 MDHEN and CDR2 SYDVKM. This CDR3 has 14 residues. Trimming pared 5 bases from V and 7 bases from J, leaving 17 bases between. CDR3 bases: TGTGCCAGCAGTCCTGGGACCCGTTGGCCGACCCAGTACTTC. This sequence encodes CASSPGTRWPTQYF.

The chain employs TRBV18 and TRBJ2-1; D ambiguous. V was pared by 3 bases and J by 1 base, with 10 bases between. CDR1 KGHSH and CDR2 LQKENI come from the germline V gene. This CDR3 is built from 15 residues. The CDR3 DNA reads as TGTGCCAGCTCACCGGCCCTAGATTCCTACAATGAGCAGTTCTTC. Protein: CASSPALDSYNEQFF.

The rearrangement links TRBV7-3 to TRBJ2-1; the D gene is possibly TRBD2 (5 bases). The CDR3 totals 14 residues. Germline-derived CDR1 and CDR2 are SGHTA and FQGTGA. V dropped 2 bases and J dropped 8 bases, with 13 bases sitting between them. The CDR3 DNA reads as TGTGCCAGCAGCTTACGCCCCTTCGGGGATGAGCAGTTCTTC. Encoded protein: CASSLRPFGDEQFF.

This chain connects TRBV6-5 to TRBJ2-7, with 12 bases fitting TRBD2. CDR1 and CDR2 (germline): MNHEY, SVGAGI. Germline trimming cut 5 bases from V and 7 bases from J; bases unmatched to any gene: 6. This CDR3 spans 14 amino acids. CDR3 protein: CASSRLAGVFEQYF. The CDR3 nucleotides are TGTGCCAGCAGTAGACTAGCGGGAGTCTTTGAGCAGTACTTC.

The V call is TRBV19, the J call TRBJ2-3, with TRBD2 as a possible D gene (7 bases). The V gene lost 7 bases and the J gene lost 3 bases, with 17 bases spanning the gap. CDR1 and CDR2 from the germline V gene are LNHDA and SQIVND (reference sequence). The CDR3 contains 15 residues. The DNA of the CDR3 is TGTGCCAGTAACTTGAGGGGGGGCTATACAGATACGCAGTATTTT. Translated: CASNLRGGYTDTQYF.

The rearrangement links TRBV19 to TRBJ1-1; maybe TRBD1 (5 bases). The CDR3 runs 14 residues. CDR1 and CDR2 from the germline V gene are LNHDA and SQIVND (reference sequence). V lost 3 bases and J 1 base, leaving 9 bases between the germline ends. The CDR3, as DNA: TGTGCCAGTAGTATTCTGGGGACGAACACTGAAGCTTTCTTT. Its protein is CASSILGTNTEAFF.

This clone was seen just once. This chain links TRBV30 with TRBJ2-2; D gene ambiguous. Trimming removed 0 bases from V and 6 bases from J, with 8 bases in between. CDR1 is GTSNPN and CDR2 is SVGIG in the germline V gene (reference sequence). This CDR3 region has 13 residues. In DNA, the CDR3 is TGTGCCTGGAGTGTAGCAGTCGCCGGGGAGCTGTTTTTT. Translating it yields CAWSVAVAGELFF. Full variable domain (missing parts from reference TRBV30 and TRBJ2-2): SQTIHQWPATLVQPVGSPLSLECTVEGTSNPNLYWYRQAAGRGLQLLFYSVGIGQISSEVPQNLSASRPQDRQFILSSKKLLLSDSGFYLCAWSVAVAGELFFGEGSRLTVL.

The V gene is TRBV19, the J gene TRBJ2-7; 10 nucleotides line up with TRBD2. Germline assignment: CDR1 LNHDA and CDR2 SQIVND (reference sequence). This CDR3 has 15 amino acids. With 3 bases clipped from V and 5 bases from J, the junction kept 7 bases outside the gene matches. CDR3: CASSIQASGSNEQYF. CDR3 nucleotides: TGTGCCAGTAGTATTCAGGCTAGCGGGAGTAACGAGCAGTACTTC.

For the CDR3, the DNA is TGTGCCAGCAGCTTTTGGTCGAGCTCCTACAATGAGCAGTTCTTC. Protein: CASSFWSSSYNEQFF. The rearrangement uses TRBV11-1 and TRBJ2-1; D is unclear. Trimming stripped 3 bases from V and 0 bases from J, with 9 bases between. Germline-derived CDR1 and CDR2 are SGHAT and FQDESV (reference sequence). This CDR3 spans 15 amino acids.

The V gene is TRBV2, the J gene TRBJ2-1; TRBD2 aligns across 10 bases. V was clipped by 6 bases and J by 3 bases; unmatched bases: 5. The CDR3 covers 15 residues. The germline gives CDR1 SNHLY, CDR2 FYNNEI. The chain's CDR3 is CASSAGLADYNEQFF. CDR3 sequence (DNA): TGTGCCAGCAGCGCTGGACTAGCGGACTACAATGAGCAGTTCTTC.